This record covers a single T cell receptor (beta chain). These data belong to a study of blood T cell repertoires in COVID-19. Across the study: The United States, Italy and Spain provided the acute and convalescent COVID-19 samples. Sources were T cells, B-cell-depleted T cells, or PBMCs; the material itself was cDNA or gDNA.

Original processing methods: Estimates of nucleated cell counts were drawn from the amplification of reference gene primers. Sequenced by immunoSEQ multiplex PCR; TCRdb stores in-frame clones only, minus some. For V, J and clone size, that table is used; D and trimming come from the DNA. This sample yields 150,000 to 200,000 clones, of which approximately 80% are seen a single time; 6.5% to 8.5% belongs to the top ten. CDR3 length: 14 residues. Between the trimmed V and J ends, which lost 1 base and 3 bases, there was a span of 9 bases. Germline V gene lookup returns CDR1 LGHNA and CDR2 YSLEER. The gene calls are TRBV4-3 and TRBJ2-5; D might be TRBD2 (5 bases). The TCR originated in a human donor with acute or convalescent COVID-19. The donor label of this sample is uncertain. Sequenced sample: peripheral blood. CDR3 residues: CASSQGLGKETQYF. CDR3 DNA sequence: TGCGCCAGCAGCCAAGGTCTCGGGAAAGAGACCCAGTACTTC.